This T cell receptor beta chain was captured in a study of blood T cells in healthy people across ages. Study results and limitations: Unsorted PBMC input precluded a conclusive naive versus antigen-experienced comparison.

A J-beta primer mix and a sample-barcoded 5' primer were used in a second PCR of about 7 to 12 cycles. TCRdb independently ran MiXCR on the 5' RACE reads; one entry per CDR3 protein. The sample carries approximately 960,000 distinct CDR3 sequences, roughly 29% recorded once. The CDR3 has 15 amino acids. With 4 bases clipped from V and 3 bases from J, the junction kept 8 bases outside the gene matches. Germline values: CDR1 SGHRS, CDR2 YFSETQ. Worth noting for this clonotype: Antigen: not known.

These same records also appear under a second study, on T cells of mothers and their children.

The clonotype comes from a woman in her thirties or forties in good health. Sequenced: blood. The V call is TRBV5-1, the J call TRBJ2-3; TRBD1 aligns across 7 bases. The CDR3 is CASSHDRARTDTQYF. In DNA form, the CDR3 reads TGCGCCAGCAGCCACGACAGGGCAAGGACAGATACGCAGTATTTT.